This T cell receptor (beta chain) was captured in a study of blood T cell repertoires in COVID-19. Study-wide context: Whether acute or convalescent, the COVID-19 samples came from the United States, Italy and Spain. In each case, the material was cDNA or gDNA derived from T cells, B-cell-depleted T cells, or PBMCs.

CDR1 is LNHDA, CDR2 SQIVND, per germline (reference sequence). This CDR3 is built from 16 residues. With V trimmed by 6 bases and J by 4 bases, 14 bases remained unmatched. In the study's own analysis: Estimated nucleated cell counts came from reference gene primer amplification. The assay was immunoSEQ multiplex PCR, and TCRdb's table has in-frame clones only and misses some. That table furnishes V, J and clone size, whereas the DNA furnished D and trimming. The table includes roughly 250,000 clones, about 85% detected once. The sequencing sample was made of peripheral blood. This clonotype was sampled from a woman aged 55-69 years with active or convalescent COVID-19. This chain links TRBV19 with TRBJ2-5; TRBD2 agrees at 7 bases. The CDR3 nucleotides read TGTGCCAGTAGCAACCTGAGGGCGGGAGTTCGAGAGACCCAGTACTTC. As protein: CASSNLRAGVRETQYF.